The table lists the clone carrying this T cell receptor (beta chain) with a count of one. Its cognate antigen is unknown. Mismatch with germline at one junction end may stem from a read error. These data originate in a study of cytomegalovirus exposure and HLA in healthy donors. Study overall: Of all 400 or so donors who were genotyped, 75% to 85% belonged to the Caucasian-associated ancestry cluster. Study findings and constraints: V- and J-gene trimming of TCR beta was linked (in a later analysis) to a missense DCLRE1C variant. A likely sequencing artifact accounted for one observed cluster of highly shared sequence variants. A later analysis linked about 17,000 TCR beta sequences to HLA alleles at 0.05 false discovery rate.

The primer mix had 60 Vbeta and 13 Jbeta primers. TCRdb keeps only in-frame clones here, not all; method: immunoSEQ multiplex PCR. This table holds roughly 130,000 clones, less than 80% found once. Germline CDR1 SGHTA, CDR2 FQGTGA. The CDR3 length is 15 residues. Material for sequencing was PBMCs. This chain links TRBV7-3 with TRBJ2-2, with TRBD1 matching 7 bases. This clonotype was obtained from a woman between 45 and 65 years old in good health and CMV-seropositive. In DNA, the CDR3 is TGTGCCAGCAGCCTAACAACAGGGGACACCGGGGAGCTGTTTTTT. It codes for CASSLTTGDTGELFF. Full variable domain (missing parts from reference TRBV7-3 and TRBJ2-2): GAGVSQTPSNKVTEKGKYVELRCDPISGHTALYWYRQSLGQGPEFLIYFQGTGAADDSGLPNDRFFAVRPEGSVSTLKIQRTERGDSAVYLCASSLTTGDTGELFFGEGSRLTVL.